The clone carrying this T cell receptor (beta chain) has more than one count but fewer than ten. This specimen belongs to a study of cytomegalovirus exposure and HLA in healthy donors. The J segment lost 5 bases and the V segment lost 3 bases, leaving 2 bases of the junction unmatched. Germline V gives CDR1 SEHNR, CDR2 FQNEAQ (reference sequence). This CDR3 is built from 13 residues. Researchers ran the PCR with 60 Vbeta and 13 Jbeta primers. Only in-frame clones appear in the TCRdb table, and some are missing; sequencing was by immunoSEQ multiplex PCR. This repertoire shows 120,000 or so clones, approximately 75% found once; its top ten account for 4.5% to 5%.

The receptor was isolated from a man in his fifties or sixties in good health and CMV-seropositive. The material sequenced was PBMCs. The V and J genes are TRBV7-9 and TRBJ2-3; 7 bases match TRBD2. DNA for the CDR3: TGTGCCAGCAGCTTCGAGCGGGGAGATACGCAGTATTTT. This codes for CASSFERGDTQYF.